These 10 T cell receptor beta chains came from one sample sequenced in a study of T-cell reconstitution after alpha-beta-depleted transplantation in children. The TCRbeta library was prepared with unique molecular identifiers. Via MiXCR, TCRdb re-called the PCR reads, giving one row per CDR3 protein. This table has about 600,000 distinct CDR3 sequences, around 23% appearing once. The source was PBMCs, mostly from graft donor cells, collected 360 days after TCRalphabeta/CD19-depleted stem cell transplant. These receptors came from a boy under two years old who had a stem cell transplant for acute myeloid leukemia, so the T cells may come from the graft donor.

This clonotype was counted a few times. The chain uses TRBV6-5 and TRBJ2-3, with 12 nucleotides matching TRBD2. The CDR3 has 17 amino acids. Germline V CDR1 and CDR2: MNHEY, SVGAGI. With 2 bases clipped from V and 2 bases from J, the junction kept 5 bases outside the gene matches. CDR3 bases: TGTGCCAGCAGTTACGGGCTAGCGGGGGGGCACACAGATACGCAGTATTTT. It specifies CASSYGLAGGHTDTQYF.

This clonotype was detected a few times. The CDR3 spells CASSQEGSWTTTNEKLFF. CDR3 DNA: TGCGCCAGCAGCCAAGAGGGGTCCTGGACAACAACTAATGAAAAACTGTTTTTT. The chain is built from TRBV4-3 and TRBJ1-4, with D possibly matching TRBD1 (5 bases). CDR1 is LGHNA, CDR2 YSLEER, per germline. V was clipped by 0 bases and J by 0 bases, with 14 bases between them. CDR3 length: 18 residues.

This clonotype was counted a few times. The chain carries TRBV14 and TRBJ2-1; TRBD2 matches 9 bases. The CDR3 consists of 15 residues. The junction had 4 bases not matched to a gene; V was cut back by 3 bases and J by 4 bases. Germline-derived CDR1 and CDR2 are SGHDN and FVKESK. This CDR3 is CASSHGLAGYNEQFF. CDR3 in DNA: TGTGCCAGCAGCCATGGCCTAGCGGGGTACAATGAGCAGTTCTTC.

This clonotype was seen a handful of times. The chain joins TRBV6-5 to TRBJ1-4; the match to TRBD1 covers 7 bases. Losses at the gene ends were 6 bases for V and 8 bases for J; bases not matched to a gene: 3. Per the germline V gene, CDR1 is MNHEY and CDR2 is SVGAGI. CDR3 length: 12 amino acids. This CDR3 reads CASRGGGEKLFF. CDR3 coding DNA: TGTGCCAGCAGAGGGGGCGGGGAAAAACTGTTTTTT.

This clonotype was found a few times. The rearrangement joins TRBV20-1 to TRBJ2-7, with D perhaps TRBD1 or TRBD2 (5 bases each). The germline CDR1 and CDR2 sequences are DFQATT and SNEGSKA (reference sequence). The V end was cut by 5 bases, the J end by 7 bases, with 12 bases between. The CDR3 consists of 11 residues. CDR3 bases: TGCAGTGCTGTCCTGAGGGGTGAGCAGTACTTC. This codes for CSAVLRGEQYF.

V gene TRBV20-1 combines with J gene TRBJ1-2; D unclear. The CDR3 runs 12 residues. CDR1 DFQATT and CDR2 SNEGSKA come from the germline V gene (reference sequence). The ends were cut back, 3 bases at V and 4 bases at J, with 9 bases in the middle. The CDR3 DNA reads as TGCAGTGCTAGTCAACGGTTCTATGGCTACACCTTC. Translated, it gives CSASQRFYGYTF.

This clonotype was recorded a few times. The chain joins TRBV7-7 to TRBJ2-3; D call uncertain. Trimming pared 7 bases from V and 6 bases from J, leaving 14 bases between. Germline V gives CDR1 SSHAT, CDR2 FNYEAQ (reference sequence). The CDR3 length is 13 residues. CDR3 sequence: CASTEGSTDTQYF. DNA for the CDR3: TGTGCCAGCACCGAAGGTTCCACGGATACGCAGTATTTT.

The V gene is TRBV3-1, the J gene TRBJ2-2; D is undetermined. Per the germline V gene, CDR1 is LGHDT and CDR2 is YNNKEL (reference sequence). V was trimmed by 4 bases and J by 4 bases, leaving 10 bases between them. This CDR3 has 14 amino acids. CDR3 loop: CASSLRPVTGELFF. CDR3 sequence (DNA): TGTGCCAGCAGCCTCCGACCCGTCACCGGGGAGCTGTTTTTT.

The V gene is TRBV12-3 or TRBV12-4, the J gene TRBJ2-3, with D tentatively TRBD1 (6 bases). CDR3 length equals 17 residues. The V gene lost 6 bases and the J gene lost 3 bases, with 22 bases spanning the gap. The CDR3 protein is CASSPRQALRRTDTQYF. CDR3 DNA sequence: TGTGCCAGCAGCCCTCGACAGGCCCTTAGACGAACAGATACGCAGTATTTT.

In this sample, this clonotype turned up many times. The chain uses TRBV24-1 and TRBJ2-5; D possibly corresponds to TRBD2 (5 bases). This CDR3 comprises 16 residues. CDR1 is KGHDR and CDR2 is SFDVKD in the germline V gene. V was clipped by 0 bases and J by 3 bases, with 13 bases between them. CDR3 coding DNA: TGTGCCACCAGTGATTTGCAGGCTAGCTCTAAAGAGACCCAGTACTTC. It codes for CATSDLQASSKETQYF.